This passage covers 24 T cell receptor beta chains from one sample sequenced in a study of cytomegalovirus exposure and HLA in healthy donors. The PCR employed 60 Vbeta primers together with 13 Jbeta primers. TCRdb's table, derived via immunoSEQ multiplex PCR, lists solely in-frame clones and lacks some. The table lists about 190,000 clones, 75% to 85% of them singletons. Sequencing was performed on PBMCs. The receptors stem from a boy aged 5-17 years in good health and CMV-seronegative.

CDR3 sequence (DNA): TGTGCCACCAGCAGAGGCCTTCCACTTCACGAGCAGTACTTC. Amino acids: CATSRGLPLHEQYF. The chain has TRBV15 and TRBJ2-7; no definite D call. The V and J ends lost 1 base and 5 bases respectively, with 12 bases between them. The CDR3 contains 14 residues. Germline V gene data show CDR1 as LNHNV and CDR2 as YYDKDF (reference sequence).

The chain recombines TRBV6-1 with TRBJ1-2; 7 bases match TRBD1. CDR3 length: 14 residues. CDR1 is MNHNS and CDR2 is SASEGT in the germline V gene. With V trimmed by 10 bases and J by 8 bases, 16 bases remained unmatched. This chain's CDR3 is CATSETGRELGYTF. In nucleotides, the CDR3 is TGTGCCACGTCCGAGACAGGGAGAGAGTTGGGCTACACCTTC.

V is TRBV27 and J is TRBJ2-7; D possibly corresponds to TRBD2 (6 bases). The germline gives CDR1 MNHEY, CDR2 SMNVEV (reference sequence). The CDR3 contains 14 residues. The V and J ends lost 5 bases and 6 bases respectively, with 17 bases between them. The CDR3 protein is CASSPTGDAGEQYF. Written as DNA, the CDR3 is TGTGCCAGCAGTCCCACGGGGGATGCCGGCGAGCAGTACTTC.

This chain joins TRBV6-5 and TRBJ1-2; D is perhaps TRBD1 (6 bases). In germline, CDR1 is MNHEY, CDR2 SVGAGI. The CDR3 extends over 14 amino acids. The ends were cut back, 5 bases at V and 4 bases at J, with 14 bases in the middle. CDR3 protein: CASSKVTGSYGYTF. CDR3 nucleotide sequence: TGTGCCAGCAGTAAAGTCACAGGGAGCTATGGCTACACCTTC.

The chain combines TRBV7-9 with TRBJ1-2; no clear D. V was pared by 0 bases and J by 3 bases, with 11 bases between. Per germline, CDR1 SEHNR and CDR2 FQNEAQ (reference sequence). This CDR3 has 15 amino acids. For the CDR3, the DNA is TGTGCCAGCAGCTTAGCGAAGGCCAGGCACTATGGCTACACCTTC. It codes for CASSLAKARHYGYTF.

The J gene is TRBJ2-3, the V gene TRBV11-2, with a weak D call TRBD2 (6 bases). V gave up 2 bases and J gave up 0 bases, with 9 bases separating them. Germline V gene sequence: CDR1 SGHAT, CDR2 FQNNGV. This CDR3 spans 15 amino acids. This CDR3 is CASSLYSGSTDTQYF. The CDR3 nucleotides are TGTGCCAGCAGCTTATATAGCGGCAGCACAGATACGCAGTATTTT.

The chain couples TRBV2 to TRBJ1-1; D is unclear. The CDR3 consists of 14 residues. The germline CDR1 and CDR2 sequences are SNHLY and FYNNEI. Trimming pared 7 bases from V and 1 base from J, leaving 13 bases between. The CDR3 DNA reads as TGTGCCAGCATCTCAATTTCGGGGAACACTGAAGCTTTCTTT. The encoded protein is CASISISGNTEAFF.

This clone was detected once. Here the CDR3 reads CASSLSQAVNTIYF. The CDR3 coding sequence is TGTGCCAGCAGCTTAAGTCAAGCGGTAAACACCATATATTTT. V is TRBV11-2 and J is TRBJ1-3; D call uncertain. CDR1 and CDR2 from the germline V gene are SGHAT and FQNNGV. V was cut by 2 bases and J by 6 bases, with 11 bases left in between. The CDR3 runs to 14 residues.

CDR3 loop: CASSWTSNTEAFF. DNA of the CDR3: TGTGCCAGTAGTTGGACTTCGAACACTGAAGCTTTCTTT. The chain combines TRBV19 with TRBJ1-1; no clear D gene. V lost 5 bases to trimming and J lost 1 base, with 8 bases between them. The CDR3 is made up of 13 amino acids. The germline CDR1 and CDR2 sequences are LNHDA and SQIVND (reference sequence).

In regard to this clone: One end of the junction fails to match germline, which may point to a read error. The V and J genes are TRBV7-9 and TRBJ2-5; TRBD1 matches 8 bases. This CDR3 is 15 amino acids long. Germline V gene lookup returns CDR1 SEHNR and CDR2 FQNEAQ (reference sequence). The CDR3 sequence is CSSSLVTGDQETQYF. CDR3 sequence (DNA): TGTTCCAGCAGCCTGGTGACAGGGGACCAAGAGACCCAGTACTTC.

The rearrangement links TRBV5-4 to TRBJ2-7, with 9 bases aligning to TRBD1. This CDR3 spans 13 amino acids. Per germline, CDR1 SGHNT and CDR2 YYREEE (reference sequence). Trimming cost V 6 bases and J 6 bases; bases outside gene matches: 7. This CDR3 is CASTPGQGSEQYF. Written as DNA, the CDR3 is TGTGCCAGCACCCCGGGACAGGGATCCGAGCAGTACTTC.

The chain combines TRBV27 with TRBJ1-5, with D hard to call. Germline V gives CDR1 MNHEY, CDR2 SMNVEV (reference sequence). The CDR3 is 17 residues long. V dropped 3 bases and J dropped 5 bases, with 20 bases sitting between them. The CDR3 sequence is CASSLMSVHDGDQPQHF. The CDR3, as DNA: TGTGCCAGCAGTTTGATGTCGGTGCATGACGGGGATCAGCCCCAGCATTTT.

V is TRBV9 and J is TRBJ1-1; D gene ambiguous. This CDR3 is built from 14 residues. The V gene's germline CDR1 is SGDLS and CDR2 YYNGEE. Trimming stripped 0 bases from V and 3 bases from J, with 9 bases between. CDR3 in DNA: TGTGCCAGCAGCGTAGGTCAAGCATACACTGAAGCTTTCTTT. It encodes CASSVGQAYTEAFF.

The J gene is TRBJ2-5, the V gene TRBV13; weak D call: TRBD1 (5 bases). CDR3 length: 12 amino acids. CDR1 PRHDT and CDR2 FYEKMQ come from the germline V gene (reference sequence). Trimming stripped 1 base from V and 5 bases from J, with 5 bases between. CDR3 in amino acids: CASSLDRETQYF. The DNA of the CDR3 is TGTGCCAGCAGCTTAGACAGGGAGACCCAGTACTTC.

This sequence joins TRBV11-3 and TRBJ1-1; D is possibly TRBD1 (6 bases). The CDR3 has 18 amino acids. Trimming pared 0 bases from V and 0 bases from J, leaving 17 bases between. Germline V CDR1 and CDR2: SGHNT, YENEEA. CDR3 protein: CASSLDGRTVKMNTEAFF. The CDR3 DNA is TGTGCCAGCAGCTTAGATGGTAGGACAGTGAAAATGAACACTGAAGCTTTCTTT.

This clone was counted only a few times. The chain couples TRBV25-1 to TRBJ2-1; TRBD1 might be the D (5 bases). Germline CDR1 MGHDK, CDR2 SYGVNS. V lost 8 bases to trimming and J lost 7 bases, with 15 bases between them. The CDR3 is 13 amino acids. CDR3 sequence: CASSPGRANEQFF. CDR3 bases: TGTGCCAGCTCCCCCGGCAGGGCGAATGAGCAGTTCTTC.

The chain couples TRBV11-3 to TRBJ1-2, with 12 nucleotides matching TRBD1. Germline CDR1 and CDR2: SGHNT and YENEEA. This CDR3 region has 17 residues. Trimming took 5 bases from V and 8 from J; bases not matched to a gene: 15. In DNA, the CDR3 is TGTGCCAGCAGCCCCCACCCCTGGGACAGGGGGCGGGGGGGCTACACCTTC. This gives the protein CASSPHPWDRGRGGYTF.

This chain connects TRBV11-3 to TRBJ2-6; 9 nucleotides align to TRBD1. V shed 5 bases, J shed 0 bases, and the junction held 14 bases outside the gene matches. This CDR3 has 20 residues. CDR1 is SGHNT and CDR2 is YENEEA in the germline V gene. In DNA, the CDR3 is TGTGCCAGCAGCCCAGGACAGGGGTGGGACTCCAGCTCTGGGGCCAACGTCCTGACTTTC. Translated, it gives CASSPGQGWDSSSGANVLTF. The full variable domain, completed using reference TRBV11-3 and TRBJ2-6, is EAGVVQSPRYKIIEKKQPVAFWCNPISGHNTLYWYLQNLGQGPELLIRYENEEAVDDSQLPKDRFSAERLKGVDSTLKIQPAELGDSAVYLCASSPGQGWDSSSGANVLTFGAGSRLTVL.

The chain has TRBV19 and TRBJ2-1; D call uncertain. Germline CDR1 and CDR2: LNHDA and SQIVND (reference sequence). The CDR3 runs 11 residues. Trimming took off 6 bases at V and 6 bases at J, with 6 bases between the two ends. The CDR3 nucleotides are TGTGCCAGTAGCCTAGGCAATGAGCAGTTCTTC. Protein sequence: CASSLGNEQFF. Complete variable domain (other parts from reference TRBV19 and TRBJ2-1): DGGITQSPKYLFRKEGQNVTLSCEQNLNHDAMYWYRQDPGQGLRLIYYSQIVNDFQKGDIAEGYSVSREKKESFPLTVTSAQKNPTAFYLCASSLGNEQFFGPGTRLTVL.

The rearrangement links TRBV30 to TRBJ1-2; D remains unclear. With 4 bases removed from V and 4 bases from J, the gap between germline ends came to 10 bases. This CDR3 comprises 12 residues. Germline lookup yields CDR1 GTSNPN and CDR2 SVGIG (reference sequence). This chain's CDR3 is CAWNSGPYGYTF. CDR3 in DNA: TGTGCCTGGAATTCAGGCCCCTATGGCTACACCTTC. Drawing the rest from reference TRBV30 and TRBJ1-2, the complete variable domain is SQTIHQWPATLVQPVGSPLSLECTVEGTSNPNLYWYRQAAGRGLQLLFYSVGIGQISSEVPQNLSASRPQDRQFILSSKKLLLSDSGFYLCAWNSGPYGYTFGSGTRLTVV.

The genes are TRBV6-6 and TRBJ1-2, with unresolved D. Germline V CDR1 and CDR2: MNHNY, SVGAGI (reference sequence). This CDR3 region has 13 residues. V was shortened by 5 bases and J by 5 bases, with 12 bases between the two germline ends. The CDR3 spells CASSPRTEYGYTF. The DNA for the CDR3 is TGTGCCAGCAGTCCTAGAACGGAATATGGCTACACCTTC.

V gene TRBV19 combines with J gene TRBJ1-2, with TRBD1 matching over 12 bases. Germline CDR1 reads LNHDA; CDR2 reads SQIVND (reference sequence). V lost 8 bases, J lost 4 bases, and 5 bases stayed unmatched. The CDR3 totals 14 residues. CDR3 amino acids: CASWGTGGVYGYTF. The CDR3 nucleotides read TGTGCCAGTTGGGGGACAGGGGGCGTCTATGGCTACACCTTC.

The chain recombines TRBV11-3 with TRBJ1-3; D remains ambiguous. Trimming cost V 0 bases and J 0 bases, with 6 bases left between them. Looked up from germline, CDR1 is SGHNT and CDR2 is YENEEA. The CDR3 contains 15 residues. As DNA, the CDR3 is TGTGCCAGCAGCTTAGACGGTATCTCTGGAAACACCATATATTTT. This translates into CASSLDGISGNTIYF. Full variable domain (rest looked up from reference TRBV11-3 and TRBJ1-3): EAGVVQSPRYKIIEKKQPVAFWCNPISGHNTLYWYLQNLGQGPELLIRYENEEAVDDSQLPKDRFSAERLKGVDSTLKIQPAELGDSAVYLCASSLDGISGNTIYFGEGSWLTVV.

CDR3 sequence (DNA): TGCGCCAGTCATACAGGGGGCACGTATTCACCCCTCCACTTT. Its translation is CASHTGGTYSPLHF. The chain recombines TRBV10-2 with TRBJ1-6; 9 bases are a match to TRBD1. After removal of 9 bases from V and 8 bases from J, the junction contained 8 bases not matched to a gene. The germline CDR1 and CDR2 sequences are WSHSY and SAAADI. The CDR3 has 14 residues.